This is a list of T cell receptor beta chains from one sample in a study of T-cell reconstitution after alpha-beta-depleted transplantation in children. TCRdb used MiXCR to reprocess the PCR reads, holding one entry per CDR3 protein. The data contain fewer than 750,000 distinct CDR3 sequences, roughly 24% of them singletons. The sample in question was PBMCs, mostly from graft donor cells, obtained 360 days after TCRalphabeta/CD19-depleted stem cell transplant. The source of these receptors is a boy younger than two who had a stem cell transplant for acute myeloid leukemia, so the T cells may come from the graft donor. The CDR3 runs from the conserved cysteine through the conserved F or W. Fields, in order: V gene, J gene, D gene, clone size, CDR3 protein, CDR3 DNA. The D gene is left open where the match is weak. Size tells how often a clone was seen (once, few, many) or the class of an expanded clone, and some rows leave it out.

TRBV29-1	TRBJ1-5	-	few	CSVKVGSNQPQHF	TGCAGCGTTAAAGTTGGGAGCAATCAGCCCCAGCATTTT
TRBV20-1	TRBJ2-7	-	few	CSARGDGGDEQYF	TGCAGTGCTAGAGGGGACGGGGGCGACGAGCAGTACTTC
TRBV20-1	TRBJ2-7	TRBD2	-	CSAALAGGPYEQYF	TGCAGTGCGGCCCTAGCGGGGGGGCCCTACGAGCAGTACTTC
TRBV20-1	TRBJ1-2	-	few	CSAIVMTSGYTF	TGCAGTGCCATAGTTATGACCTCGGGCTACACCTTC
TRBV6-1	TRBJ1-5	-	few	CASSPLAGLLSNQPQHF	TGTGCCAGCAGCCCCCTCGCCGGGCTCCTTAGCAATCAGCCCCAGCATTTT
TRBV12-3/TRBV12-4	TRBJ2-3	-	many	CASSLWLGSTDTQYF	TGTGCCAGCAGTTTATGGTTGGGGAGCACAGATACGCAGTATTTT
TRBV21-1	TRBJ1-4	-	few	CASHFRDRGLNNEKLFF	TGTGCCAGCCATTTCCGGGACAGGGGGCTCAATAATGAAAAACTGTTTTTT
TRBV6-2/TRBV6-3	TRBJ2-7	TRBD1	many	CASSYPRTGYEQYF	TGTGCCAGCAGTTACCCCAGGACAGGCTACGAGCAGTACTTC
TRBV7-2	TRBJ1-1	-	many	CASKRPGQLHTEAFF	TGTGCCAGCAAGCGTCCCGGACAGCTGCACACTGAAGCTTTCTTT
TRBV4-3	TRBJ2-2	TRBD2	many	CASSQDLAAGGHYTGELFF	TGCGCCAGCAGCCAAGATTTAGCAGCGGGGGGCCATTACACCGGGGAGCTGTTTTTT
TRBV28	TRBJ1-4	-	-	CASSLFSNEKLFF	TGTGCCAGCAGTTTATTCAGTAATGAAAAACTGTTTTTT
TRBV25-1	TRBJ2-5	-	few	CASIKGGAQYF	TGTGCCAGCATCAAAGGGGGGGCCCAGTACTTC
TRBV6-1	TRBJ1-4	-	-	CASSAGTLNEKLFF	TGTGCCAGTTCCGCCGGGACCCTTAATGAAAAACTGTTTTTT
TRBV20-1	TRBJ2-7	-	-	CSASADYEQYF	TGCAGTGCTAGCGCGGACTACGAGCAGTACTTC
TRBV29-1	TRBJ2-2	-	many	CSGTGTTNTGELFF	TGCAGCGGTACCGGGACAACGAACACCGGGGAGCTGTTTTTT
TRBV29-1	TRBJ1-2	-	few	CSATPPLGPNYGYTF	TGCAGCGCAACTCCACCCCTTGGCCCTAACTATGGCTACACCTTC
TRBV3-1	TRBJ2-1	-	-	CASSQDHQALHEQFF	TGTGCCAGCAGCCAAGATCACCAGGCCCTGCATGAGCAGTTCTTC
TRBV14	TRBJ2-1	-	-	CASSPDAFSSYNEQFF	TGTGCCAGCAGTCCCGACGCGTTCAGCTCCTACAATGAGCAGTTCTTC
TRBV7-6	TRBJ2-3	-	many	CASRGGTLPTDTQYF	TGTGCCAGCAGAGGGGGGACCTTACCCACAGATACGCAGTATTTT
TRBV12-3/TRBV12-4	TRBJ2-7	-	few	CASSLRDKGPYEQYF	TGTGCCAGCAGTTTAAGGGACAAAGGCCCCTACGAGCAGTACTTC
TRBV29-1	TRBJ2-1	-	few	CSANFPPGDEQFF	TGCAGCGCGAATTTCCCACCTGGCGATGAGCAGTTCTTC
TRBV20-1	TRBJ1-2	TRBD1	few	CSASSGGSGGWVYGYTF	TGCAGTGCTAGTTCCGGTGGGTCAGGGGGCTGGGTCTATGGCTACACCTTC
TRBV12-3/TRBV12-4	TRBJ2-1	-	many	CASRGNGKGSYNEQFF	TGTGCCAGCAGGGGAAATGGAAAAGGCTCCTACAATGAGCAGTTCTTC
TRBV18	TRBJ1-6	TRBD1	few	CASSPEGQPNSPLHF	TGTGCCAGCTCCCCTGAGGGACAGCCAAATTCACCCCTCCACTTT
TRBV20-1	TRBJ2-6	-	few	CSARGEVSGANVLTF	TGCAGTGCTAGGGGGGAGGTCTCTGGGGCCAACGTCCTGACTTTC
TRBV20-1	TRBJ1-1	-	-	CSARRVEAFF	TGCAGTGCTAGGAGAGTTGAAGCTTTCTTT
TRBV6-4	TRBJ2-3	TRBD2	-	CASATQRGASTDTQYF	TGTGCCAGCGCTACCCAGCGGGGGGCCTCCACAGATACGCAGTATTTT
TRBV29-1	TRBJ1-1	TRBD1	few	CSAGTGGGNTEAFF	TGCAGCGCCGGGACAGGGGGCGGGAACACTGAAGCTTTCTTT
TRBV6-2/TRBV6-3	TRBJ2-1	-	few	CASRDLRGSSYNEQFF	TGTGCCAGCAGGGACCTCCGGGGGAGCTCCTACAATGAGCAGTTCTTC
TRBV12-3/TRBV12-4	TRBJ2-1	TRBD2	-	CASSQSSGGYNEQFF	TGTGCCAGCAGTCAAAGTAGCGGGGGTTACAATGAGCAGTTCTTC
TRBV18	TRBJ2-1	-	many	CASSPLPQLDEQFF	TGTGCCAGCTCACCATTACCCCAGCTTGATGAGCAGTTCTTC
TRBV29-1	TRBJ2-3	-	many	CSVEAKQGSTDTQYF	TGCAGCGTTGAAGCGAAGCAGGGGAGCACAGATACGCAGTATTTT
TRBV4-3	TRBJ1-5	-	many	CASSRSNSNQPQHF	TGCGCCAGCAGCCGGTCCAATAGCAATCAGCCCCAGCATTTT
TRBV7-2	TRBJ2-4	TRBD1	many	CASSYRQGNIQYF	TGTGCCAGCAGCTATCGACAGGGGAACATTCAGTACTTC